The text below deals with one T cell receptor (beta chain). Its antigen is not known. This sample is drawn from a study of monozygotic twins with inflammatory bowel disease. General study results and limits: There were differing immunosuppressive treatments, which may have added variability to patient repertoires. A distinction between different T cell subtypes was not possible. IBD patients, compared with healthy twins, shared fewer clonotypes with others (especially with disease activity).

Germline values: CDR1 LNHNV, CDR2 YYDKDF (reference sequence). This CDR3 spans 18 amino acids. Incorporation of UMIs carrying a 6-nucleotide sample barcode was performed by template switching. TCRdb derives one entry per CDR3 protein from the 5' RACE reads, leaving out DNA. The sample spans 330,000 or so distinct CDR3 sequences; the ten largest clones claim under 2.5%. This receptor was taken from a human donor with ulcerative colitis or Crohn's disease, or a healthy co-twin of an affected twin (not recorded which). V gene TRBV15 combines with J gene TRBJ2-2; there is no DNA to check the TCRdb D call of TRBD2. The sequencing input was blood. The CDR3 spells CATSRDRSGTSDTGELFF.